This entry concerns a single TCR beta chain. This entry belongs to a study of regulatory T cells in long-lasting Graves disease. Per the germline V gene, CDR1 is GTSNPN and CDR2 is SVGIG (reference sequence). This CDR3 has 13 residues. The V end was cut by 3 bases, the J end by 7 bases, with 13 bases between. To make TCR beta libraries, researchers used iRepertoire HTBI primers and Arm-PCR of CDR3 regions. Using its own MiXCR run on the multiplex PCR reads, TCRdb lists one record per CDR3 protein. This repertoire shows about 660,000 distinct CDR3 sequences, around 30% found once; its top ten account for about 42%. Specified time point: persistent/refractory GD, antithyroid drugs over 5 years with positive TRAb. The TCR library was prepared using RNA isolated from PBMCs.

This material consisted of peripheral blood mononuclear cells (PBMCs), taken when the disease was refractory, from a patient treated with antithyroid drugs. This receptor was obtained from a female donor with Graves disease. The rearrangement links TRBV30 to TRBJ1-5, with TRBD1 as a possible D gene (6 bases). DNA of the CDR3: TGTGCCTGGAGCGCAGGGGAACGACAGCCCCAGCATTTT. Protein sequence: CAWSAGERQPQHF. The entire variable domain, with the rest obtained from reference TRBV30 and TRBJ1-5, is as follows: SQTIHQWPATLVQPVGSPLSLECTVEGTSNPNLYWYRQAAGRGLQLLFYSVGIGQISSEVPQNLSASRPQDRQFILSSKKLLLSDSGFYLCAWSAGERQPQHFGDGTRLSIL.